These 22 T cell receptor beta chains came from one sample sequenced in a study of CD8 T cells in Susac syndrome. An amount of RNA that ranged from 0.5 to 1 ug was reverse transcribed with random hexamers. TCRdb re-analysed the immunoSEQ multiplex PCR reads in MiXCR, keeping a single row per CDR3 protein. The sample holds 75,000 to 95,000 distinct CDR3 sequences, approximately 96% seen once. The material sequenced was CD8+ T cells from PBMCs. These receptors originate from a human donor with Susac syndrome.

The V call is TRBV20-1, the J call TRBJ1-2; 9 nucleotides line up with TRBD1. Trimming took 6 bases from V and 2 from J; bases not matched to a gene: 13. CDR3 length equals 16 residues. Germline loops: CDR1 DFQATT, CDR2 SNEGSKA (reference sequence). The CDR3 DNA sequence: TGCAGTGCCCTTCCACCCGGGACAGGGATAAACTATGGCTACACCTTC. As protein: CSALPPGTGINYGYTF.

The CDR3 nucleotides read TGTGCCAGCAGCCCCCTAGGGACAGGGTCCTACGAGCAGTACTTC. Its translation is CASSPLGTGSYEQYF. This chain joins TRBV27 and TRBJ2-7, with TRBD1 matching over 9 bases. V lost 6 bases and J lost 1; bases outside the gene matches: 7. The CDR3 is 15 residues long. Per germline, CDR1 MNHEY and CDR2 SMNVEV (reference sequence).

This chain connects TRBV12-3 or TRBV12-4 to TRBJ1-2; 8 nucleotides match TRBD1. Trimming took 4 bases from V and 5 from J; bases not matched to a gene: 6. This CDR3 contains 14 residues. Here the CDR3 reads CASSSPDRAYGYTF. Written as DNA, the CDR3 is TGTGCCAGCAGTTCCCCGGACAGGGCTTATGGCTACACCTTC.

The V call is TRBV9, the J call TRBJ2-7; D gene uncertain. The V gene's germline CDR1 is SGDLS and CDR2 YYNGEE. The CDR3 consists of 12 residues. The V and J ends lost 3 bases and 5 bases respectively, with 9 bases between them. CDR3 coding DNA: TGTGCCAGCAGCGCCGACGTCAACGAGCAGTACTTC. Translating gives CASSADVNEQYF.

The chain has TRBV12-3 or TRBV12-4 and TRBJ1-5, with a weak D call TRBD1 (5 bases). V was clipped by 5 bases and J by 5 bases, with 13 bases between them. The CDR3 length is 14 residues. CDR3 in DNA: TGTGCCAGCAGTCCGTCGCAGGGAGATCAGCCCCAGCATTTT. Protein sequence: CASSPSQGDQPQHF.

The rearrangement joins TRBV20-1 to TRBJ2-5; the match to TRBD1 covers 8 bases. The CDR3 is 14 amino acids. Germline-derived CDR1 and CDR2 are DFQATT and SNEGSKA (reference sequence). The ends lost 7 bases at V and 4 bases at J; junction bases unmatched: 11. The CDR3 loop is CSVQDRAPPETQYF. CDR3 in DNA: TGCAGTGTACAGGACAGGGCTCCTCCAGAGACCCAGTACTTC.

V gene TRBV18 combines with J gene TRBJ1-6, with 8 bases aligning to TRBD1. V lost 6 bases and J lost 7; bases outside the gene matches: 8. This CDR3 is built from 15 residues. Germline-derived CDR1 and CDR2 are KGHSH and LQKENI. CDR3 sequence reads: CASSSSGTGNSPLHF. For the CDR3, the DNA is TGTGCCAGCTCGTCCTCCGGGACAGGCAATTCACCCCTCCACTTT.

This clonotype was recorded once. The CDR3 bases are TGCAGCGTTGAAGTTTGGGTGGGTCAGCCCCAGCATTTT. Translated: CSVEVWVGQPQHF. This chain uses TRBV29-1 with TRBJ1-5; D is unresolved. CDR3 length: 13 residues. The germline CDR1 and CDR2 sequences are SQVTM and ANQGSEA. V was clipped by 1 base and J by 6 bases, with 10 bases between them.

This chain links TRBV20-1 with TRBJ1-5; a possible D gene is TRBD1 (5 bases). CDR3 length: 13 amino acids. Between the trimmed V and J ends, which lost 3 bases and 7 bases, there was a span of 13 bases. Germline-derived CDR1 and CDR2 are DFQATT and SNEGSKA (reference sequence). This CDR3 is CSASASRGQPQHF. CDR3 DNA sequence: TGCAGTGCTAGTGCCAGTAGGGGCCAGCCCCAGCATTTT.

The rearrangement uses TRBV7-9 and TRBJ1-2; no definite D call. Germline V gene sequence: CDR1 SEHNR, CDR2 FQNEAQ (reference sequence). This CDR3 is built from 14 residues. V lost 0 bases, J lost 5 bases, and 10 bases lay in between. This CDR3 reads CASSLATETYGYTF. The CDR3 DNA is TGTGCCAGCAGCTTAGCGACTGAAACATATGGCTACACCTTC.

This chain connects TRBV28 to TRBJ1-6, with 8 bases identical to TRBD1. With 10 bases clipped from V and 3 bases from J, the junction kept 11 bases outside the gene matches. The CDR3 runs to 16 residues. Germline CDR1 reads MDHEN; CDR2 reads SYDVKM. This CDR3 is CAIPGGGQGYNSPLHF. CDR3 nucleotides: TGTGCCATCCCCGGGGGAGGACAGGGCTATAATTCACCCCTCCACTTT.

This rearrangement joins TRBV5-4 to TRBJ2-5; 8 bases line up with TRBD2. V shed 0 bases, J shed 9 bases, and the junction held 7 bases outside the gene matches. CDR1 is SGHNT, CDR2 YYREEE, per germline (reference sequence). The CDR3 totals 14 residues. In DNA, the CDR3 is TGTGCCAGCAGCTTGGCCGGGTCTAGCGGGTCCCAGTACTTC. Its protein product is CASSLAGSSGSQYF.

V and J are TRBV5-6 and TRBJ2-1; D not certain. The CDR3 has 15 residues. CDR1 and CDR2 from the germline V gene are SGHDT and YYEEEE. V dropped 0 bases and J dropped 1 base, with 8 bases sitting between them. The CDR3 bases are TGTGCCAGCAGCTTGGACAGCTCTTCCTACAATGAGCAGTTCTTC. Translated, it gives CASSLDSSSYNEQFF.

V is TRBV28 and J is TRBJ1-2, with 8 nucleotides matching TRBD1. CDR3 length: 16 residues. The J segment lost 4 bases and the V segment lost 6 bases, leaving 13 bases of the junction unmatched. Germline CDR1 reads MDHEN; CDR2 reads SYDVKM. The CDR3 DNA follows: TGTGCCAGCAGCCCCGTCCAGGGGGCGTTTTTCTATGGCTACACCTTC. It codes for CASSPVQGAFFYGYTF.

V gene TRBV28 combines with J gene TRBJ2-2, with unresolved D. Deletions cut 8 bases from V and 3 bases from J, with 1 base between. The CDR3 has 10 amino acids. Germline CDR1 is MDHEN and CDR2 is SYDVKM. CDR3 coding DNA: TGTGCCAGCTACACCGGGGAGCTGTTTTTT. Protein product: CASYTGELFF.

The chain carries TRBV12-3 or TRBV12-4 and TRBJ1-1; TRBD1 matches at 8 bases. This CDR3 region has 17 residues. The ends lost 3 bases at V and 6 bases at J; junction bases unmatched: 15. The CDR3 nucleotides read TGTGCCAGCAGTTTGACAGGGGCAGTCGAAAAGAGGGCTGAAGCTTTCTTT. It yields the protein CASSLTGAVEKRAEAFF.

Here the CDR3 reads CASSYGGQSRGYTF. The CDR3 nucleotides are TGTGCCAGCAGTTACGGGGGACAGAGCCGTGGCTACACCTTC. The chain has TRBV6-5 and TRBJ1-2, with TRBD1 matching over 7 bases. CDR1 MNHEY and CDR2 SVGAGI come from the germline V gene. V trimming: 2 bases; J trimming: 7 bases; junction bases outside the gene matches: 7. The CDR3 totals 14 residues.

The chain links TRBV14 to TRBJ2-7; 10 bases align to TRBD2. J lost 0 bases, V lost 4 bases, and 6 bases had no gene match. CDR3 size: 16 residues. The germline gives CDR1 SGHDN, CDR2 FVKESK. In nucleotides, the CDR3 is TGTGCCAGCAGCCCGCGGACTAGCGGCCGCTCCTACGAGCAGTACTTC. It encodes CASSPRTSGRSYEQYF.

This chain uses TRBV7-9 with TRBJ2-1; 8 bases fit TRBD1. Looked up from germline, CDR1 is SEHNR and CDR2 is FQNEAQ (reference sequence). With 3 bases clipped from V and 0 bases from J, the junction kept 7 bases outside the gene matches. This CDR3 spans 17 amino acids. CDR3 in DNA: TGTGCCAGCAGCTTGGACAGGGTCGGAAGCTCCTACAATGAGCAGTTCTTC. Translation gives CASSLDRVGSSYNEQFF.

The chain carries TRBV20-1 and TRBJ1-2; 9 bases align to TRBD1. The CDR3 length is 15 residues. Germline CDR1 DFQATT, CDR2 SNEGSKA (reference sequence). Trimming cost V 0 bases and J 7 bases; bases outside gene matches: 9. CDR3 amino acids: CSAREFGTGKGGYTF. Written as DNA, the CDR3 is TGCAGTGCTAGAGAATTCGGGACAGGGAAGGGTGGCTACACCTTC.

The rearrangement uses TRBV4-3 and TRBJ1-1, with unresolved D. The CDR3 sequence is 13 residues long. CDR1 and CDR2 (germline): LGHNA, YSLEER. With 3 bases removed from V and 1 base from J, the gap between germline ends came to 6 bases. CDR3 residues: CASSHAQNTEAFF. CDR3 in DNA: TGCGCCAGCAGCCACGCACAGAACACTGAAGCTTTCTTT.

This sequence joins TRBV18 and TRBJ2-5; D unclear. The V and J ends lost 4 bases and 3 bases respectively, with 3 bases between them. The CDR3 runs to 11 residues. CDR1 and CDR2 (germline): KGHSH, LQKENI. The CDR3 reads CASSRKETQYF. CDR3 sequence (DNA): TGTGCCAGCTCACGCAAAGAGACCCAGTACTTC.